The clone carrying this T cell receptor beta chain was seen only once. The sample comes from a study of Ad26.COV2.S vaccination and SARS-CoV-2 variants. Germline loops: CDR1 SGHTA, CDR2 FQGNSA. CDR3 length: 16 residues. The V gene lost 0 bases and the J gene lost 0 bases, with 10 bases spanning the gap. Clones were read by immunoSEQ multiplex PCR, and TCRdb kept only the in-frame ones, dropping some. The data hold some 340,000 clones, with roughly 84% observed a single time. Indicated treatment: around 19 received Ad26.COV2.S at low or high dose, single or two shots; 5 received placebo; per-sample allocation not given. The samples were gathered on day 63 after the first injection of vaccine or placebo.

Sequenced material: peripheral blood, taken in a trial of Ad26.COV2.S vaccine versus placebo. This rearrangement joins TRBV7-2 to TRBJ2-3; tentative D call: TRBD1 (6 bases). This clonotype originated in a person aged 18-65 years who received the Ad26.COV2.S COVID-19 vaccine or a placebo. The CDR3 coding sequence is TGTGCCAGCAGCTTAGCGGGGACACAAAGCACAGATACGCAGTATTTT. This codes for CASSLAGTQSTDTQYF. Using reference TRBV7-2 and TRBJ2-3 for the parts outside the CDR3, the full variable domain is GAGVSQSPSNKVTEKGKDVELRCDPISGHTALYWYRQSLGQGLEFLIYFQGNSAPDKSGLPSDRFSAERTGGSVSTLTIQRTQQEDSAVYLCASSLAGTQSTDTQYFGPGTRLTVL.